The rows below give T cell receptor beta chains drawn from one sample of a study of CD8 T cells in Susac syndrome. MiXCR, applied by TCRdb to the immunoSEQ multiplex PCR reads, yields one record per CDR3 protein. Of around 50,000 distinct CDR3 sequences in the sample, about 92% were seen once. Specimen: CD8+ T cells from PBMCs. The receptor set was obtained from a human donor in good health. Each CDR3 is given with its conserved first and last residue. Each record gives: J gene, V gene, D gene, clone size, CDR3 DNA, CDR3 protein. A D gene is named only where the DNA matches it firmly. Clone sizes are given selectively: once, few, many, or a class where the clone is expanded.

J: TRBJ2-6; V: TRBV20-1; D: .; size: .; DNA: TGCAGTGCTAGTGAGTCCCCATTCAGCTCCTCTGGGGCCAACGTCCTGACTTTC; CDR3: CSASESPFSSSGANVLTF
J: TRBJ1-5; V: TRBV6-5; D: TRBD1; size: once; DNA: TGTGCCAGCAGGGGACAGGGAATGAGCAATCAGCCCCAGCATTTT; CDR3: CASRGQGMSNQPQHF
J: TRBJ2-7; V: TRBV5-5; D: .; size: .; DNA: TGTGCCAGCAGCTTAGGGGCTAATGTCGCCTACGAGCAGTACTTC; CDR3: CASSLGANVAYEQYF
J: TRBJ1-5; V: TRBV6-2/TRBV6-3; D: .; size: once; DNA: TGTGCCAGCAGTTACGGGGCTAATCAGCCCCAGCATTTT; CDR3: CASSYGANQPQHF
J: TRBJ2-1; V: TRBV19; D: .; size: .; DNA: TGTGCCAGTAGTATGGCGAATGAGCAGTTCTTC; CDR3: CASSMANEQFF
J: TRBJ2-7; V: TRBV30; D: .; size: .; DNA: TGTGCCTGGAGTTCCTCCTACGAGCAGTACTTC; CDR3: CAWSSSYEQYF
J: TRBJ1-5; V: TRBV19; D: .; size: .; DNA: TGTGCCAGTAGTATGTTCCCGACCCAATCTTTCCAGCCCCAGCATTTT; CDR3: CASSMFPTQSFQPQHF
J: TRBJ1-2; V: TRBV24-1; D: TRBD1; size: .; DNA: TGTGCCACCAGTGATACGATAGGACAGGGGTATGGCTACACCTTC; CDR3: CATSDTIGQGYGYTF
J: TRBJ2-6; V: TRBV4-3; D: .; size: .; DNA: TGCGCCAGCAGCCAAGATCGGAACTCTGGGGCCAACGTCCTGACTTTC; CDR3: CASSQDRNSGANVLTF
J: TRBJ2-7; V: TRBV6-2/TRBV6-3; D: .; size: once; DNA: TGTGCCAGCAGTTACGGAGGCAGGGGAAGGGGCGAGCAGTACTTC; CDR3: CASSYGGRGRGEQYF
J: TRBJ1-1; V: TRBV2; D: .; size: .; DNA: TGTGCCAGCAGGTTAGGGGGGATGAACACTGAAGCTTTCTTT; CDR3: CASRLGGMNTEAFF
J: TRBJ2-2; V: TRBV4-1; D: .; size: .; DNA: TGCGCCAGCAGCCAAGCAGGGGCCGGGGAGCTGTTTTTT; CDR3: CASSQAGAGELFF
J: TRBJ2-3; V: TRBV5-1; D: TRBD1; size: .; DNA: TGCGCCAGCTCGGATACCGGGACAGGGGATTATACGCAGTATTTT; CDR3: CASSDTGTGDYTQYF
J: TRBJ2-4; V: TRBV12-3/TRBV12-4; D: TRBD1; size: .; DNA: TGTGCCAGCAGTCATCAGGGGGTTAAGTACTTC; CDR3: CASSHQGVKYF
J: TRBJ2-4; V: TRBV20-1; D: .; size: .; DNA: TGCAGTGCTAGAGATGGGCTCTCCCGAAACATTCAGTACTTC; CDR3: CSARDGLSRNIQYF
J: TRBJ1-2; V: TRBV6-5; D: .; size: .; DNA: TGTGCCAGCAGTTACTCTGGGGGGCTCGGGTATGGCTACACCTTC; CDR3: CASSYSGGLGYGYTF
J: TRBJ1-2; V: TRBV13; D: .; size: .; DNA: TGTGCCAGGGGGGGACGGGGCAAAGATGGCTACACCTTC; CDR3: CARGGRGKDGYTF
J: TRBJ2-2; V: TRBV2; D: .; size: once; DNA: TGTGCCAGGAATGGCCGGGACTCCCTTAGCAACACCGGGGAGCTGTTTTTT; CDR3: CARNGRDSLSNTGELFF
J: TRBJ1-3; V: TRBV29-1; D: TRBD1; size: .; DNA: TGCAGCGGATGGGACAGGGGGACAGGAAACACCATATATTTT; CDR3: CSGWDRGTGNTIYF
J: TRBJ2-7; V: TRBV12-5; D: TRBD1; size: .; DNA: TGTGCTAGTGGTCCAAACAGGGGTTTCCACGAGCAGTACTTC; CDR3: CASGPNRGFHEQYF
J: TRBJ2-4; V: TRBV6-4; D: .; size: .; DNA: TGTGCCAGCAGTGAAGTACAACTAGCCAAAAACATTCAGTACTTC; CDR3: CASSEVQLAKNIQYF
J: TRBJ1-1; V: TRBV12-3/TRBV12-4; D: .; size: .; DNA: TGTGCCAGCAGTTCCGAGGGTTACACTGAAGCTTTCTTT; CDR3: CASSSEGYTEAFF
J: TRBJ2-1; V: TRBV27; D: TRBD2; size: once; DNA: TGTGCCAGCAAGGGACTAGCGGTTACGGAGCAGTTCTTC; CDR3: CASKGLAVTEQFF
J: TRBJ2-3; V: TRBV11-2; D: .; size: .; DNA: TGTGCCAGCAGCTTGAGTCGGCTAGCGTTATTGGATACGCAGTATTTT; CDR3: CASSLSRLALLDTQYF
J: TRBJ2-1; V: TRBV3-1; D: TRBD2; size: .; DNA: TGTGCCAGCAGCCAAGGACTAGCGGGAGGCCTCTCCTACAATGAGCAGTTCTTC; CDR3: CASSQGLAGGLSYNEQFF
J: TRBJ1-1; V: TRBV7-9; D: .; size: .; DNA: TGTGCCAGCAGCTTGGATGTTCGGGTGGCCACTGAAGCTTTCTTT; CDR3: CASSLDVRVATEAFF
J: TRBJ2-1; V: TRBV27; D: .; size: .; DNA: TGTGCCAGCAGTTCTTCAGGGGTGCAGTTCTTC; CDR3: CASSSSGVQFF
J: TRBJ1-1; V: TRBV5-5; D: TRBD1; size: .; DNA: TGTGCCAGCAGGGGACAGGGAAACACTGAAGCTTTCTTT; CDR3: CASRGQGNTEAFF
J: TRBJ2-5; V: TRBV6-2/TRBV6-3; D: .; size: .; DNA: TGTGCCAGCAGCGAAGTCCGGGACGGAGGGGAGACCCAGTACTTC; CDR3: CASSEVRDGGETQYF
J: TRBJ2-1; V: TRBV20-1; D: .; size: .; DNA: TGCAGTGCCAGGAACCCCGGCAGAGGGATTGAGCAGTTCTTC; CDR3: CSARNPGRGIEQFF
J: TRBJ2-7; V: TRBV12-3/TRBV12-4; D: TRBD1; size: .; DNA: TGTGCCAGCACTACCGGGACAGGGTACCCCTACGAGCAGTACTTC; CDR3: CASTTGTGYPYEQYF
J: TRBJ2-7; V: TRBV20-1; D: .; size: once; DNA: TGCAGTGCTAGGACCCCAGGGGACCTAACCTACGAGCAGTACTTC; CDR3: CSARTPGDLTYEQYF
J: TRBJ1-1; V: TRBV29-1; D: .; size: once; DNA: TGCAGCGTCTTCAAGGCGCCGCGAGGCAATACTGAAGCTTTCTTT; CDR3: CSVFKAPRGNTEAFF
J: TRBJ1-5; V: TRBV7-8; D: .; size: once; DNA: TGTGCCAGCAGCCAAGGGTTTGGGCAGCCCCAGCATTTT; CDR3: CASSQGFGQPQHF
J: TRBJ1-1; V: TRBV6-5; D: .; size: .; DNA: TGTGCCAGCACCCAAACAGGGTTTACTGAAGCTTTCTTT; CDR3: CASTQTGFTEAFF
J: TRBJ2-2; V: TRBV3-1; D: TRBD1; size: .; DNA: TGTGCCAGCAGCCCTCCAGGGGGCGCCTGGGGCGGGGAGCTGTTTTTT; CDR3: CASSPPGGAWGGELFF
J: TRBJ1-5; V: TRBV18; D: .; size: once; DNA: TGTGCCAGCTCAGACACCGGGACTGAGAATCAGCCCCAGCATTTT; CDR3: CASSDTGTENQPQHF
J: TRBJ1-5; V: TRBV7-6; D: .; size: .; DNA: TGTGCCAGCAGCTTAAGCCTGACAGAACAGCCCCAGCATTTT; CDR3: CASSLSLTEQPQHF
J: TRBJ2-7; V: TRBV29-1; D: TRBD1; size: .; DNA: TGCAGCGTTGAAGCCCCGGACAGGTCAGGGTACGAGCAGTACTTC; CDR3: CSVEAPDRSGYEQYF
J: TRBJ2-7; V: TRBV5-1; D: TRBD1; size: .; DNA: TGCGCCAGCAGCCCCTGGACAGGGGCCTCCTACGAGCAGTACTTC; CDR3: CASSPWTGASYEQYF
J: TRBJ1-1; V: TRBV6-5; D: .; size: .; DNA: TGTGCCAGCACTCAACAGGGTTTGAACACTGAAGCTTTCTTT; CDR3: CASTQQGLNTEAFF
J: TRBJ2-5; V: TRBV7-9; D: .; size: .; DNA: TGTGCCAGCAGCGCGCCGGACTTAACCCTAGAGACCCAGTACTTC; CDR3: CASSAPDLTLETQYF
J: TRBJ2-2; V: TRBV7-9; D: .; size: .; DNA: TGTGCCAGCAGCTTAAACCTTGACCCGACCCCCGGGGAGCTGTTTTTT; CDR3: CASSLNLDPTPGELFF